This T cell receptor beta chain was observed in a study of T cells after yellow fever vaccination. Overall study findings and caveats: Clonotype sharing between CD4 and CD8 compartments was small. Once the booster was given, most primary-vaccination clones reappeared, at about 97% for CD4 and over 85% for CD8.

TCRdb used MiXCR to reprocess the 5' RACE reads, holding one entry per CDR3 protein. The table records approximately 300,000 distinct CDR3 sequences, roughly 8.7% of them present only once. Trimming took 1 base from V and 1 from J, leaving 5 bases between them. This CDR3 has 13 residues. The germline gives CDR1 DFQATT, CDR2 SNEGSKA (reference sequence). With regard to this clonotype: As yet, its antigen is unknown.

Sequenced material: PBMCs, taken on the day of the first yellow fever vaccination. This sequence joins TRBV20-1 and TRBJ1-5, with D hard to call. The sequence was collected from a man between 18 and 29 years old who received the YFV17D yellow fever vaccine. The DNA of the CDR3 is TGCAGTGCTAGAGGACGGAGCAATCAGCCCCAGCATTTT. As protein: CSARGRSNQPQHF.